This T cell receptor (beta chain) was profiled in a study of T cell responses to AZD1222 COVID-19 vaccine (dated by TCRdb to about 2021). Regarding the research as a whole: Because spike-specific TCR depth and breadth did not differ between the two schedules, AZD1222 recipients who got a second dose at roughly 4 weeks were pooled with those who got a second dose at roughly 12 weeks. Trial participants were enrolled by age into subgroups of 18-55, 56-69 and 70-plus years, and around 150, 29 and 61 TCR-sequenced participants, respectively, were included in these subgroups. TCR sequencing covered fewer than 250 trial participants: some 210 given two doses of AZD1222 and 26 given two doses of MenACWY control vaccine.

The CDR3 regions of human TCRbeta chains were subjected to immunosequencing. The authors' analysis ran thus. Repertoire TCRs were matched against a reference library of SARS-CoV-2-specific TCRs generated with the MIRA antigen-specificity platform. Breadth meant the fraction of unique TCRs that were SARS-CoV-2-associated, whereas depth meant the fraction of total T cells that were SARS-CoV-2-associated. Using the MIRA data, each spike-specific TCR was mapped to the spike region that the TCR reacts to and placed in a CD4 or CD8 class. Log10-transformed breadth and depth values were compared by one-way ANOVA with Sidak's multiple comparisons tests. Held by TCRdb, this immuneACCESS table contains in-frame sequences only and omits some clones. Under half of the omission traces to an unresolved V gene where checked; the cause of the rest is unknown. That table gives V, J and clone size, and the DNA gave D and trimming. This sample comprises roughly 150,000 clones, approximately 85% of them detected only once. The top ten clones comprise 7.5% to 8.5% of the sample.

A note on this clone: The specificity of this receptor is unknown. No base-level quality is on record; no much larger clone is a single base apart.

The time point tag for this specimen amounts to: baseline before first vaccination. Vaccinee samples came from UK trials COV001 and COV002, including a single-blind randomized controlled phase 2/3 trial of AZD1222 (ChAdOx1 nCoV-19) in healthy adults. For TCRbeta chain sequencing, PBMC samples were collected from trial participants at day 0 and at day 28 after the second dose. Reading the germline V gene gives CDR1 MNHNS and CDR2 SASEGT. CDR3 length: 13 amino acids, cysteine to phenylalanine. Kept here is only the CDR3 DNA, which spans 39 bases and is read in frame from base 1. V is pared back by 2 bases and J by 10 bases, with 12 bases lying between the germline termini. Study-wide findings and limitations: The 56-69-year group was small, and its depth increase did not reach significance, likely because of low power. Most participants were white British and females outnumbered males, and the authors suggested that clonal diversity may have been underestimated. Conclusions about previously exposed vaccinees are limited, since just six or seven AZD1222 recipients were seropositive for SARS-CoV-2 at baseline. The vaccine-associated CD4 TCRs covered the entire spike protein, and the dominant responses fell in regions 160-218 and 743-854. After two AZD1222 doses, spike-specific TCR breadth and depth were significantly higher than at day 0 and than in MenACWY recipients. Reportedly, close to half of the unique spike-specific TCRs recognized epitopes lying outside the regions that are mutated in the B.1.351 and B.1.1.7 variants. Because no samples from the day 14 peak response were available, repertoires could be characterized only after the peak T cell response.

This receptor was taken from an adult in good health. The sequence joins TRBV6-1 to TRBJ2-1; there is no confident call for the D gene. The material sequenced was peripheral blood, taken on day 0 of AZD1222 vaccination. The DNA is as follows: TGTGCCAGCAGTGAATCAAGGGTTGGGGAGCAGTTCTTC. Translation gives CASSESRVGEQFF.